These 10 T cell receptor beta chains were all obtained from the same sample, sequenced in a study of memory B cells and T cells in multiple sclerosis. Their antigens remain unidentified. CFSE-dim autoproliferating and CFSE-high non-proliferating T cells from unstimulated culture were sequenced separately. Cultures began with fewer than 5.5x10^7 CFSE-labeled PBMCs, unstimulated for around 7 days, with replicate wells pooled. Libraries were prepared by immunoSEQ multiplex PCR; TCRdb keeps only in-frame clonotypes and omits some of them. The sample shows roughly 45,000 clones, about 80% of them seen only once. The material sequenced was PBMCs from blood kept in culture. These receptors all come from a human donor with multiple sclerosis.

This clone was found once. Germline and junction disagree at one end, which may indicate a read error. V is TRBV7-2 and J is TRBJ1-1; 8 positions agree with TRBD1. CDR3 length: 15 amino acids. Per the germline V gene, CDR1 is SGHTA and CDR2 is FQGNSA. CDR3 nucleotide sequence: TGTGCCAGCAGCCTCCAACAGGGGGTAGGGACTGAAGTTTTCTTT. The encoded protein is CASSLQQGVGTEVFF.

The chain combines TRBV7-9 with TRBJ1-1; D uncertain. The CDR3 has 14 residues. Germline V gene sequence: CDR1 SEHNR, CDR2 FQNEAQ (reference sequence). V lost 3 bases to trimming and J lost 3 bases, with 11 bases between them. Here the CDR3 reads CASSFGEGDTEAFF. CDR3 nucleotide sequence: TGTGCCAGCAGCTTTGGGGAGGGCGACACTGAAGCTTTCTTT.

A note on this clone: At one boundary the junction diverges from the germline segment, which might be a read error. V is TRBV7-6 and J is TRBJ1-1; weak D call: TRBD1 (6 bases). Germline V lookup: CDR1 SGHVS, CDR2 FNYEAQ. CDR3 length: 15 residues. In nucleotides, the CDR3 is TGTACCAGCAGCTCCCCTCAAAGGGGGGACACTGAAGCTTTCTTT. Translated, it gives CTSSSPQRGDTEAFF.

This rearrangement joins TRBV7-9 to TRBJ2-3; D is perhaps TRBD1 (5 bases). V shed 7 bases and J shed 0 bases, with 11 bases lying between them. Germline V gene lookup returns CDR1 SEHNR and CDR2 FQNEAQ (reference sequence). This CDR3 is built from 14 residues. The CDR3 bases are TGTGCCAGCATGCTGACAGTGAGCACAGATACGCAGTATTTT. Translating it yields CASMLTVSTDTQYF. The whole variable domain, filled in from reference TRBV7-9 and TRBJ2-3, reads DTGVSQNPRHKITKRGQNVTFRCDPISEHNRLYWYRQTLGQGPEFLTYFQNEAQLEKSRLLSDRFSAERPKGSFSTLEIQRTEQGDSAMYLCASMLTVSTDTQYFGPGTRLTVL.

Only a few counts were recorded for this clone. CDR3 in amino acids: CASSLTGSDSNQPQHF. The DNA for the CDR3 is TGTGCCAGCAGTTTAACAGGGTCTGATAGCAATCAGCCCCAGCATTTT. The rearrangement uses TRBV6-5 and TRBJ1-5, with a weak D call TRBD1 (6 bases). This CDR3 is 16 amino acids long. The germline gives CDR1 MNHEY, CDR2 SVGAGI. Deletions cut 4 bases from V and 0 bases from J, with 13 bases between.

Comment on this clone: One junction end does not reproduce the germline sequence, and a read error may be involved. The J gene is TRBJ2-7, the V gene TRBV10-3; 12 nucleotides line up with TRBD2. Looked up from germline, CDR1 is ENHRY and CDR2 is SYGVKD. The CDR3 contains 17 residues. As DNA, the CDR3 is TGTGCCATCAGTGAGTCTGCTAGCGGGGGGGTTTCCTACGGGCAGTACTTC. Translation: CAISESASGGVSYGQYF.

The chain links TRBV4-1 to TRBJ2-7; D might be TRBD1 (6 bases). The CDR3 extends over 14 amino acids. Germline CDR1 is MGHRA and CDR2 is YSYEKL. Trimming removed 4 bases at V and 4 bases at J, with 14 bases between. The CDR3 here is CASSRTVSGYEQYF. CDR3 DNA: TGCGCCAGCAGCCGGACAGTTTCTGGTTACGAGCAGTACTTC.

The V and J genes are TRBV7-3 and TRBJ1-6; a weak D match, TRBD1 (6 bases). Germline V gene lookup returns CDR1 SGHTA and CDR2 FQGTGA. V dropped 6 bases and J dropped 7 bases, with 13 bases sitting between them. CDR3 length: 14 amino acids. In DNA form, the CDR3 reads TGTGCCAGCAGTCCGTGGACAGCGAATTCACCCCTCCACTTT. Protein: CASSPWTANSPLHF.

This chain connects TRBV6-5 to TRBJ2-2; 7 bases map to TRBD2. The CDR3 is made up of 14 amino acids. Trimming at V came to 8 bases and at J to 0 bases, leaving 3 bases not matched to a gene. The germline V gene has CDR1 MNHEY and CDR2 SVGAGI. Here the CDR3 reads CASGAGANTGELFF. The DNA for the CDR3 is TGTGCCAGCGGGGCGGGGGCGAACACCGGGGAGCTGTTTTTT.

This chain connects TRBV7-9 to TRBJ2-7, with 9 bases lining up with TRBD1. With V trimmed by 5 bases and J by 8 bases, 16 bases remained unmatched. The CDR3 is made up of 16 amino acids. Per the germline V gene, CDR1 is SEHNR and CDR2 is FQNEAQ (reference sequence). In DNA form, the CDR3 reads TGTGCCAGCAGCCCCGACGGGACAGGGATATTTGGCCAGCAGTACTTC. Protein sequence: CASSPDGTGIFGQQYF.